This T cell receptor beta chain comes out of a study of early T cells in non-severe SARS-CoV-2 infection (TCRdb year 2021). At the level of the whole study: Bulk RNA from unsorted whole blood was used for TCR sequencing, so alpha and beta chains could not be paired. The paper as a whole reports these results and caveats: VDJdb matching was skewed toward anti-spike CD8 responses and likely underestimated virus-specific expansions, missing private and CD4 specificities.

A case-control design nested within a healthcare worker cohort in London, UK, was used, with weekly nasopharyngeal swab PCR tests and blood sampling performed. Healthcare workers were recruited during the week of the UK lockdown, between 23 and 31 March 2020, and followed weekly for up to roughly 15 weeks. A word on this clonotype: Which antigen it targets is not known. Base qualities are missing; no much larger clone stands one base away.

Receptor amplification or capture employed 5' RACE. Instrument on record: NextSeq 500. In the TCR library protocol, unique molecular identifiers were attached to individual cDNA molecules to correct for PCR bias and sequencing error. Both TCR alpha and beta chains were sequenced, and tight co-correlation was observed between alpha and beta sequence abundances in each sample. Per the authors' processing: Decombinator V4 was used to perform V gene, J gene and CDR3 annotation of TCR sequences. TCRs were defined as expanded if a significant change between any two time points was detected under a Poisson model with p below 0.0001. TCR abundances were normalised to the total number of TCRs sequenced per sample and expressed as counts per million. MAIT TCRs were defined by TRAV1-2 paired with TRAJ12, TRAJ20 or TRAJ33, and iNKT TCRs by TRAV10 paired with TRAJ18. VDJdb, accessed 1 November 2021, was searched for CMV, EBV and SARS-CoV-2 annotated TCRs, with TCRs annotated for multiple antigens excluded. TCRdb applied fastp at Q25 and MiXCR to the public reads, then kept only in-frame beta chains. Entries that share a CDR3 protein sequence are merged under the most common genes and DNA. TCRdb, not the authors, supplied the V and J calls. In all, the sample holds 100,000 to 130,000 distinct CDR3 sequences, and roughly 10% of those were seen once. The ten largest account for roughly 8% of the sample.

From its cysteine to its phenylalanine, the CDR3 spans 12 amino acids. Here the CDR3 DNA is all that survives: 36 bases in frame from base 1. Trimming costs V 8 bases and J 3 bases, and their ends lie 10 bases apart. CDR1 is given as ENHRY and CDR2 as SYGVKD, both from the germline V gene. Sequences were obtained from whole blood. The origin of this receptor is an adult who was a healthcare worker with PCR-confirmed SARS-CoV-2 infection or an uninfected control (not recorded which). The V and J segments used are TRBV10-3 and TRBJ1-1; no D gene call is confident. The nucleotide sequence is given as TGTGCCATCCGGGAGGCTGACACTGAAGCTTTCTTT. Its translation is CAIREADTEAFF.